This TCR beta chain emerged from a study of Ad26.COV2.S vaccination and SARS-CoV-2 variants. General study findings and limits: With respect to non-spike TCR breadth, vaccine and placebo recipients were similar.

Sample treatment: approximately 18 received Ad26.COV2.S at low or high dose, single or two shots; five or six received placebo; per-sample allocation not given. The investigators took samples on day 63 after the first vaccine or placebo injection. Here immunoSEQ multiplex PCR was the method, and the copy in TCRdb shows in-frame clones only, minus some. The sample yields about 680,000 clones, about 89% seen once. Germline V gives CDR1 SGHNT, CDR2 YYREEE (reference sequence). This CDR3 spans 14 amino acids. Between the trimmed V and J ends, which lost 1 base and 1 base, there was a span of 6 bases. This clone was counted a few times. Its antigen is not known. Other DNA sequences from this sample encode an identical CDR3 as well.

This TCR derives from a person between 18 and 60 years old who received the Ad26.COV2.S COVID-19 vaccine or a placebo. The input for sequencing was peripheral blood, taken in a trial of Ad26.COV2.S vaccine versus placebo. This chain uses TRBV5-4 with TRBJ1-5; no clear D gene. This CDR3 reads CASSLTGSNQPQHF. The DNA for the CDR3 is TGTGCCAGCAGCTTGACCGGCAGCAATCAGCCCCAGCATTTT.